This T cell receptor beta chain was sequenced during a study of cytomegalovirus exposure and HLA in healthy donors. Study overall: When 350 to 500 donors were genotyped, around 77% of them were found to fall in the Caucasian-associated ancestry cluster.

In nominal health when sampled, donors likely had unrecorded immune exposures nonetheless. 13 Jbeta primers and 60 Vbeta primers were used for the PCR. Profiled with immunoSEQ multiplex PCR; TCRdb holds only in-frame clones, not every one. The table lists approximately 160,000 clones, around 68% of them singletons. The clonotype originates from a woman between 40 and 55 years old in good health and CMV-seropositive. Specimen: PBMCs.

For the CDR3, the DNA is TGCGCCAGCGTCCCTTTCTTGAGCGGGAGGGACAATGAGCAGTTCTTC. Translating gives CASVPFLSGRDNEQFF. The V gene is TRBV5-1, the J gene TRBJ2-1; TRBD2 matches at 10 bases. CDR1 and CDR2 (germline): SGHRS, YFSETQ. With V trimmed by 7 bases and J by 5 bases, 12 bases remained unmatched. The CDR3 covers 16 residues.